A single sample gave rise to the 28 T cell receptor beta chains below, sequenced in a study of T cell repertoires in cytomegalovirus infection. These receptors have no known antigen. TCRdb analysed the reads with MiXCR anew, one entry per CDR3 protein. This sample carries about 130,000 distinct CDR3 sequences, roughly a quarter of them seen once, and the ten largest clones take around 32%. Material: PBMCs, sequenced either directly or after in vitro stimulation (not recorded which). The receptors were gathered from a human donor in good health (CMV status not recorded). Some clones in this sample may be carry-over from other donors' samples.

This clonotype was observed many times. The chain is built from TRBV30 and TRBJ1-1; 7 positions match TRBD1. After removal of 8 bases from V and 4 bases from J, the junction contained 10 bases not matched to a gene. The CDR3 covers 13 residues. Germline CDR1 reads GTSNPN; CDR2 reads SVGIG (reference sequence). The CDR3 reads CAQQGVPSTEAFF. DNA of the CDR3: TGTGCCCAGCAGGGGGTCCCCAGCACTGAAGCTTTCTTT.

This clonotype was counted many times. The CDR3 reads CASSQGIRGNEQYV. The CDR3 nucleotides are TGCGCCAGCAGCCAAGGGATAAGGGGGAACGAGCAGTACGTC. This chain joins TRBV4-3 and TRBJ2-7, with D tentatively TRBD1 (6 bases). This CDR3 region has 14 residues. Trimming cost V 1 base and J 5 bases, with 12 bases left between them. Germline V gives CDR1 LGHNA, CDR2 YSLEER.

This clonotype has more than one count but fewer than ten. The chain uses TRBV24-1 and TRBJ2-3; TRBD2 agrees at 8 bases. Germline V gene lookup returns CDR1 KGHDR and CDR2 SFDVKD. This CDR3 is 20 amino acids long. With 4 bases clipped from V and 0 bases from J, the junction kept 17 bases outside the gene matches. The DNA of the CDR3 is TGTGCCACCAGTGACCACAGACAGGAGATAGCGGGAAGCAGCACAGATACGCAGTATTTT. Protein sequence: CATSDHRQEIAGSSTDTQYF.

The chain employs TRBV7-2 and TRBJ2-7, with D unclear. The CDR3 runs to 12 residues. Trimming removed 1 base from V and 6 bases from J, with 7 bases in between. CDR1 SGHTA and CDR2 FQGNSA come from the germline V gene. Here the CDR3 reads CASSLEGTEQYF. The CDR3 DNA is TGTGCCAGCAGCTTAGAGGGAACCGAGCAGTACTTC.

The chain is built from TRBV15 and TRBJ2-4; a weak D match, TRBD1 (8 bases). Trimming cost V 6 bases and J 1 base, with 13 bases left between them. The CDR3 has 15 residues. The germline V gene encodes CDR1 LNHNV and CDR2 YYDKDF (reference sequence). The CDR3 DNA reads as TGTGCCACCAGGACAGGGGAGGGGGCCAAAAACATTCAGTACTTC. It is translated as CATRTGEGAKNIQYF.

The genes are TRBV6-6 and TRBJ2-7; 7 bases match TRBD2. The V and J ends lost 8 bases and 2 bases, in that order; junction bases with no gene match: 9. This CDR3 comprises 14 residues. The germline CDR1 and CDR2 sequences are MNHNY and SVGAGI (reference sequence). CDR3 coding DNA: TGTGCCAGCCGGCGGGAGAGCGGACCCTACGAGCAGTACTTC. Translated: CASRRESGPYEQYF.

This clonotype was observed many times. The chain uses TRBV19 and TRBJ2-2; D gene unclear. Trimming cost V 3 bases and J 10 bases, with 12 bases left between them. In germline, CDR1 is LNHDA, CDR2 SQIVND (reference sequence). The CDR3 is 13 amino acids. The CDR3 DNA follows: TGTGCCAGTAGTATGTCGTTTCGGGCGGAGCTGTTTTTT. Protein sequence: CASSMSFRAELFF.

This clonotype was seen repeatedly, ten times or more. This sequence joins TRBV12-3 or TRBV12-4 and TRBJ2-2; 14 nucleotides match TRBD2. The CDR3 has 18 residues. V dropped 4 bases and J dropped 1; count of bases not matched to a gene: 5. Written as DNA, the CDR3 is TGTGCCAGCAGTTCCCGCGGACTAGCGGGAGGGAACACCGGGGAGCTGTTTTTT. Amino acid sequence: CASSSRGLAGGNTGELFF.

V and J are TRBV27 and TRBJ1-2; maybe TRBD1 (6 bases). The germline gives CDR1 MNHEY, CDR2 SMNVEV (reference sequence). The CDR3 covers 13 residues. V was trimmed by 6 bases and J by 5 bases, leaving 13 bases between them. The CDR3 region has the DNA TGTGCCAGCAGCCTGACAGGATCGTATGGCTACACCTTC. It encodes CASSLTGSYGYTF.

CDR3 protein: CSVEDPGETQYF. The CDR3 region has the DNA TGCAGCGTTGAAGATCCCGGCGAGACCCAGTACTTC. The chain joins TRBV29-1 to TRBJ2-5; D unresolved. V lost 0 bases and J lost 5, with 7 bases in between. The CDR3 extends over 12 amino acids. The germline CDR1 and CDR2 sequences are SQVTM and ANQGSEA.

This chain joins TRBV7-2 and TRBJ2-5; the D gene could be TRBD1 or TRBD2 (7 bases each). Germline CDR1 and CDR2: SGHTA and FQGNSA. The CDR3 consists of 15 residues. V shed 3 bases and J shed 2 bases, with 13 bases lying between them. CDR3 sequence reads: CASSLRGRGQETQYF. The CDR3 DNA reads TGTGCCAGCAGCTTGAGGGGGCGGGGGCAAGAGACCCAGTACTTC.

This chain uses TRBV2 with TRBJ2-7; 11 nucleotides align to TRBD2. The CDR3 totals 13 residues. J was trimmed by 5 bases and V by 6 bases; bases with no gene match: 3. The germline V gene encodes CDR1 SNHLY and CDR2 FYNNEI. DNA for the CDR3: TGTGCCAGCAGACTAGCGGGAGACGACGAGCAGTACGTC. It is translated as CASRLAGDDEQYV.

The chain employs TRBV5-4 and TRBJ2-1; 9 positions agree with TRBD2. Germline CDR1 reads SGHNT; CDR2 reads YYREEE (reference sequence). CDR3 size: 14 residues. J lost 7 bases, V lost 3 bases, and 5 bases had no gene match. The CDR3 DNA is TGTGCCAGCAGCTCCGATACTAGCGGGAATGAGCAGTTCTTC. The encoded protein is CASSSDTSGNEQFF.

This clonotype was counted at least ten times. Here the CDR3 DNA reads TGTGCCAGCAGCTTCCTGAACACTGAAGCTTTCTTT. Protein sequence: CASSFLNTEAFF. This chain uses TRBV7-2 with TRBJ1-1; D call uncertain. Germline loops: CDR1 SGHTA, CDR2 FQGNSA. The germline V and J ends were trimmed by 3 bases and 0 bases, with 2 bases remaining between them. The CDR3 loop spans 12 amino acids.

This chain connects TRBV7-8 to TRBJ2-1; D uncertain. The V end was cut by 5 bases, the J end by 2 bases, with 13 bases between. The CDR3 covers 15 residues. From germline, CDR1 is SGHVS and CDR2 FQNEAQ. The CDR3 region is CASSPRLAAYNEQFF. CDR3 nucleotide sequence: TGTGCCAGCAGCCCACGCCTGGCGGCCTACAATGAGCAGTTCTTC.

This clonotype has more than one count but fewer than ten. The V call is TRBV7-9, the J call TRBJ2-5; 11 bases align to TRBD2. CDR3 length: 14 amino acids. Germline-derived CDR1 and CDR2 are SEHNR and FQNEAQ (reference sequence). Trimming at V came to 5 bases and at J to 4 bases, leaving 3 bases not matched to a gene. The CDR3 spells CASSPGLAGETQYF. CDR3 sequence (DNA): TGTGCCAGCAGCCCAGGACTAGCGGGAGAGACCCAGTACTTC. The complete variable domain, with remaining parts taken from reference TRBV7-9 and TRBJ2-5, reads DTGVSQNPRHKITKRGQNVTFRCDPISEHNRLYWYRQTLGQGPEFLTYFQNEAQLEKSRLLSDRFSAERPKGSFSTLEIQRTEQGDSAMYLCASSPGLAGETQYFGPGTRLLVL.

This clonotype has just a few counts. This sequence joins TRBV7-2 and TRBJ1-6, with TRBD1 matching 8 bases. Germline V gives CDR1 SGHTA, CDR2 FQGNSA. The CDR3 loop spans 14 amino acids. V shed 5 bases, J shed 10 bases, and the junction held 7 bases outside the gene matches. CDR3 sequence (DNA): TGTGCCAGCAGCCAGCGACAGGGGTTCTCACCCCTCCACTTT. This gives the protein CASSQRQGFSPLHF.

J is TRBJ2-1 and V is TRBV20-1, with 8 bases aligning to TRBD2. CDR1 and CDR2 from the germline V gene are DFQATT and SNEGSKA (reference sequence). The CDR3 has 16 residues. With 6 bases clipped from V and 9 bases from J, the junction kept 19 bases outside the gene matches. The CDR3 DNA reads TGCAGTGCCCCGCGTTCAGGTAGCGGGATGGTTGGTGAGCAGTTCTTC. This encodes CSAPRSGSGMVGEQFF.

This clonotype was detected only a few times. The chain has TRBV19 and TRBJ2-1; D unresolved. With 1 base removed from V and 8 bases from J, the gap between germline ends came to 15 bases. This CDR3 is built from 15 residues. Germline assignment: CDR1 LNHDA and CDR2 SQIVND (reference sequence). CDR3 sequence reads: CASSIVGTALDEQFF. The CDR3 DNA reads TGTGCCAGTAGTATAGTAGGAACAGCCTTGGATGAGCAGTTCTTC.

This clonotype was found many times. This chain joins TRBV7-2 and TRBJ1-5; TRBD1 is a possible D gene (5 bases). This CDR3 contains 18 residues. Looked up from germline, CDR1 is SGHTA and CDR2 is FQGNSA. V dropped 3 bases and J dropped 0 bases, with 18 bases sitting between them. CDR3 nucleotides: TGTGCCAGCAGCTTGGTTGGGGGAGGGCAGAATAGCAATCAGCCCCAGCATTTT. Its translation is CASSLVGGGQNSNQPQHF.

The V call is TRBV19, the J call TRBJ2-1, with D perhaps matching TRBD1 (7 bases). Germline CDR1 is LNHDA and CDR2 is SQIVND (reference sequence). The V gene lost 3 bases and the J gene lost 6 bases, with 18 bases spanning the gap. The CDR3 spans 16 residues. CDR3 DNA sequence: TGTGCCAGTAGTATCGTCGTTGGGCAGGGGGGCAATGAGCAGTTCTTC. It encodes CASSIVVGQGGNEQFF.

The CDR3 nucleotides are TGTGCCAGCAGCTTCGGACTAGCGGGAGGAGCTGATGAGCAGTTCTTC. Its translation: CASSFGLAGGADEQFF. J is TRBJ2-1 and V is TRBV11-3; 14 nucleotides match TRBD2. CDR3 length: 16 residues. CDR1 and CDR2 from the germline V gene are SGHNT and YENEEA. V was clipped by 3 bases and J by 8 bases; unmatched bases: 6.

The chain recombines TRBV19 with TRBJ1-1; D not resolved. CDR1 and CDR2 from the germline V gene are LNHDA and SQIVND (reference sequence). Trimming left V 3 bases short and J 1 base short, with 6 bases between. CDR3 length equals 13 residues. CDR3 nucleotides: TGTGCCAGTAGTATCCAGAAGAACACTGAAGCTTTCTTT. Protein product: CASSIQKNTEAFF.

This clonotype occurred many times. This CDR3 is CASIGGTRNTEAFF. The CDR3 DNA is TGTGCCAGCATCGGGGGGACAAGGAACACTGAAGCTTTCTTT. V gene TRBV6-6 combines with J gene TRBJ1-1; D may be TRBD1 (6 bases). The V gene's germline CDR1 is MNHNY and CDR2 SVGAGI (reference sequence). V gave up 7 bases and J gave up 1 base, with 13 bases separating them. CDR3 length: 14 amino acids.

This clonotype was observed at least ten times. The V call is TRBV6-1, the J call TRBJ2-1; D may match TRBD1 or TRBD2 (5 bases each). Trimming took off 7 bases at V and 9 bases at J, with 13 bases between the two ends. The CDR3 contains 12 residues. Germline V gene sequence: CDR1 MNHNS, CDR2 SASEGT. CDR3 nucleotide sequence: TGTGCCAGCACGGGGCCCAGGACTGAGCAGTTCTTC. Protein sequence: CASTGPRTEQFF.

This clonotype has more than one count but fewer than ten. This chain links TRBV6-1 with TRBJ1-5; a weak D match, TRBD1 (6 bases). Germline values: CDR1 MNHNS, CDR2 SASEGT. CDR3 length equals 18 residues. Deletions cut 0 bases from V and 0 bases from J, with 15 bases between. The CDR3 is CASSEAYRGANSNQPQHF. The DNA of the CDR3 is TGTGCCAGCAGTGAAGCGTACCGGGGGGCGAATAGCAATCAGCCCCAGCATTTT.

The CDR3 DNA reads as TGCAGTGCTCGCCCGGGACACGGGTATGAAAAACTGTTTTTT. It yields the protein CSARPGHGYEKLFF. This chain uses TRBV20-1 with TRBJ1-4, with D possibly being TRBD1 (6 bases). V was trimmed by 5 bases and J by 6 bases, leaving 16 bases between them. This CDR3 has 14 residues. Germline-derived CDR1 and CDR2 are DFQATT and SNEGSKA (reference sequence).

This clonotype was seen repeatedly, ten times or more. The chain joins TRBV7-2 to TRBJ1-3; maybe TRBD1 (5 bases). V lost 4 bases, J lost 3 bases, and 19 bases lay in between. CDR3 length: 17 amino acids. CDR1 and CDR2 from the germline V gene are SGHTA and FQGNSA. CDR3 DNA sequence: TGTGCCAGCAGCTCAGGACACCGGGCCGGATTTGGAAACACCATATATTTT. Its protein product is CASSSGHRAGFGNTIYF.